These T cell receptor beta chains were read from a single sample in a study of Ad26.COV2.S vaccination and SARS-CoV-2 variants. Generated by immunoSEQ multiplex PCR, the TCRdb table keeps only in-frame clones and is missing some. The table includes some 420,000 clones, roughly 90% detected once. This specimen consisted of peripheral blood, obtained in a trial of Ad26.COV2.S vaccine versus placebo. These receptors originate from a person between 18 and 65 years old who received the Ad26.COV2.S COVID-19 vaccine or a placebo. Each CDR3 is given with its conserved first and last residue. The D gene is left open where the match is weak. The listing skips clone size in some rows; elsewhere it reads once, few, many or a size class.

cdr3_nt: TGTGCCAGCACTAGAACGGGAGCTCTTAATGAAAAACTGTTTTTT; cdr3_aa: CASTRTGALNEKLFF; d_call: -; j_call: TRBJ1-4; clone_size: -; v_call: TRBV6-5
cdr3_nt: TGTGCCAGCGGACAGGGGGCAGAAAATTCACCCCTCCACTTT; cdr3_aa: CASGQGAENSPLHF; d_call: TRBD1; j_call: TRBJ1-6; clone_size: -; v_call: TRBV6-5
cdr3_nt: TGTGCCAGCAATGTTCAGGGGCGGGAGACCCAGTACTTC; cdr3_aa: CASNVQGRETQYF; d_call: -; j_call: TRBJ2-5; clone_size: -; v_call: TRBV12-3/TRBV12-4
cdr3_nt: TGCGCCAGCAGCCAAGATTGGACAGCGAACTCTGGAAACACCATATATTTT; cdr3_aa: CASSQDWTANSGNTIYF; d_call: -; j_call: TRBJ1-3; clone_size: -; v_call: TRBV4-1
cdr3_nt: TGTGCCACCAGTGATGCTGGAGAGACCCAGTACTTC; cdr3_aa: CATSDAGETQYF; d_call: -; j_call: TRBJ2-5; clone_size: once; v_call: TRBV24-1
cdr3_nt: TGCGCCAGCAGCCCGGACCCTCGGGACACCGGGGAGCTGTTTTTT; cdr3_aa: CASSPDPRDTGELFF; d_call: -; j_call: TRBJ2-2; clone_size: few; v_call: TRBV5-1
cdr3_nt: TGTGCCAGCAGGAAGGGCAGGGTGGGGGGTGAAGCTTTCTTT; cdr3_aa: CASRKGRVGGEAFF; d_call: -; j_call: TRBJ1-1; clone_size: -; v_call: TRBV6-5
cdr3_nt: TGTGCCAGCAGTTACGCTGAAAATAGCAATCAGCCCCAGCATTTT; cdr3_aa: CASSYAENSNQPQHF; d_call: -; j_call: TRBJ1-5; clone_size: once; v_call: TRBV6-5
cdr3_nt: TGTGCCAGCAGCCACCCCCGGGCACAGGGGGTAAAATATAATTCACCCCTCCACTTT; cdr3_aa: CASSHPRAQGVKYNSPLHF; d_call: TRBD1; j_call: TRBJ1-6; clone_size: -; v_call: TRBV7-6
cdr3_nt: TGTGCCAGTAGTATAGGACAGGGTGGCGCTCAGCCCCAGCATTTT; cdr3_aa: CASSIGQGGAQPQHF; d_call: TRBD1; j_call: TRBJ1-5; clone_size: -; v_call: TRBV19
cdr3_nt: TGCAGCGTTGGGCAGGGGAACACTGAAGCTTTCTTT; cdr3_aa: CSVGQGNTEAFF; d_call: -; j_call: TRBJ1-1; clone_size: -; v_call: TRBV29-1
cdr3_nt: TGTGCCAGTAGTCGAAGGACACCCAGCTCCTACGAGCAGTACTTC; cdr3_aa: CASSRRTPSSYEQYF; d_call: -; j_call: TRBJ2-7; clone_size: -; v_call: TRBV19
cdr3_nt: TGTGCCAGCAGGACAGGAGCGGGCGCAGAGACCCAGTACTTC; cdr3_aa: CASRTGAGAETQYF; d_call: -; j_call: TRBJ2-5; clone_size: once; v_call: TRBV27
cdr3_nt: TGTGCCAGCAGCCCCCAGACAGGGAGCACTGAAGCTTTCTTT; cdr3_aa: CASSPQTGSTEAFF; d_call: TRBD1; j_call: TRBJ1-1; clone_size: -; v_call: TRBV3-1/TRBV3-2
cdr3_nt: TGTGCCAGCAGCGGAGAGACGGCCCCACCCTATGGCTACACCTTC; cdr3_aa: CASSGETAPPYGYTF; d_call: -; j_call: TRBJ1-2; clone_size: few; v_call: TRBV7-8
cdr3_nt: TGTGCCAGCAGCGTAGTAGGAGGGGCAGGAGACTACGAGCAGTACTTC; cdr3_aa: CASSVVGGAGDYEQYF; d_call: -; j_call: TRBJ2-7; clone_size: few; v_call: TRBV9
cdr3_nt: TGTGCCAGCAGCTACGACAGGGACAATGAGCAGTTCTTC; cdr3_aa: CASSYDRDNEQFF; d_call: TRBD1; j_call: TRBJ2-1; clone_size: -; v_call: TRBV7-3
cdr3_nt: TGTGCCAGCTCACCACTTAAAGAGACCCAGTACTTC; cdr3_aa: CASSPLKETQYF; d_call: -; j_call: TRBJ2-5; clone_size: -; v_call: TRBV18
cdr3_nt: TGTGCCAGCAGTTTAGAGGAGACCCAGTACTTC; cdr3_aa: CASSLEETQYF; d_call: -; j_call: TRBJ2-5; clone_size: -; v_call: TRBV28